The rows below give T cell receptor beta chains drawn from one sample of a study of blood T cell repertoires in COVID-19. Repertoires were generated with immunoSEQ multiplex PCR, while TCRdb's copy carries only in-frame clones and drops some. Of 190,000 or so clones in the sample, about 87% were seen once. The source material was peripheral blood. Every receptor here comes from a middle-aged man with active or convalescent COVID-19. Both conserved end residues are part of each CDR3. Each record gives: J gene, clone size, V gene, D gene, CDR3 DNA, CDR3 protein. A D gene is named only where the DNA matches it firmly. Where a row states a size, it is once, few, many or the class of an expanded clone; other rows omit it.

J gene: TRBJ2-7; clone size: few; V gene: TRBV4-2; D gene: NA; CDR3 DNA: TGTGCCAGCAGCCCCGGGACTGGACTTTACGAGCAGTACTTC; CDR3 protein: CASSPGTGLYEQYF
J gene: TRBJ2-2; clone size: NA; V gene: TRBV10-3; D gene: NA; CDR3 DNA: TGTGCCATCAGTGAGTCGAATCAGGTCACCGGGGAGCTGTTTTTT; CDR3 protein: CAISESNQVTGELFF
J gene: TRBJ1-6; clone size: NA; V gene: TRBV7-8; D gene: TRBD1; CDR3 DNA: TGTGCCAGCAGCTCAGGAGGACAGGTCCCGTCACCCCTCCACTTT; CDR3 protein: CASSSGGQVPSPLHF
J gene: TRBJ1-2; clone size: NA; V gene: TRBV4-2; D gene: NA; CDR3 DNA: TGTGCCAGCAGCCAAGAGCGCAGACTCTCTAACTATGGCTACACCTTC; CDR3 protein: CASSQERRLSNYGYTF
J gene: TRBJ2-7; clone size: NA; V gene: TRBV27; D gene: TRBD1; CDR3 DNA: TGTGCCAGCAGTTTACGGCAGGGGGAGTCCTACGAGCAGTACTTC; CDR3 protein: CASSLRQGESYEQYF
J gene: TRBJ2-2; clone size: once; V gene: TRBV6-5; D gene: NA; CDR3 DNA: TGTGCCAGCAGACAGGAGAACACCGGGGAGCTGTTTTTT; CDR3 protein: CASRQENTGELFF
J gene: TRBJ1-5; clone size: NA; V gene: TRBV28; D gene: TRBD1; CDR3 DNA: TGTGCCAGTTTTACCGGGACAGGGTTAGGGCAGCCCCAGCATTTT; CDR3 protein: CASFTGTGLGQPQHF
J gene: TRBJ1-1; clone size: NA; V gene: TRBV11-3; D gene: NA; CDR3 DNA: TGTGCCAGCAGCTCCGGGAACACTGAAGCTTTCTTT; CDR3 protein: CASSSGNTEAFF
J gene: TRBJ1-1; clone size: NA; V gene: TRBV7-2; D gene: NA; CDR3 DNA: TGTGCCAGCAGCCTCCCGAGGGACTTAACTGAAGCTTTCTTT; CDR3 protein: CASSLPRDLTEAFF
J gene: TRBJ1-3; clone size: NA; V gene: TRBV28; D gene: NA; CDR3 DNA: TGTGCCAGCAGTTTATCACAAGGGGCGGGAGGAAACACCATATATTTT; CDR3 protein: CASSLSQGAGGNTIYF
J gene: TRBJ2-1; clone size: NA; V gene: TRBV5-1; D gene: TRBD1; CDR3 DNA: TGCGCCAGCAGCTTGCAGGGGGCCAACAATGAGCAGTTCTTC; CDR3 protein: CASSLQGANNEQFF
J gene: TRBJ1-5; clone size: NA; V gene: TRBV27; D gene: NA; CDR3 DNA: TGTGCCAGCAGTTTAAAGGGCGGGCAGCCCCAGCATTTT; CDR3 protein: CASSLKGGQPQHF
J gene: TRBJ1-3; clone size: NA; V gene: TRBV19; D gene: NA; CDR3 DNA: TGTGCCAGTAGTATCACAGGGAACTCTGGAAACACCATATATTTT; CDR3 protein: CASSITGNSGNTIYF
J gene: TRBJ2-3; clone size: few; V gene: TRBV10-3; D gene: TRBD2; CDR3 DNA: TGTGCCATCAGTAGCGGGGGGGAAGCAGATACGCAGTATTTT; CDR3 protein: CAISSGGEADTQYF
J gene: TRBJ2-2; clone size: NA; V gene: TRBV5-4; D gene: NA; CDR3 DNA: TGTGCCAGCAGTGGGGCGGAGGGAACCGGGGAGCTGTTTTTT; CDR3 protein: CASSGAEGTGELFF
J gene: TRBJ2-7; clone size: few; V gene: TRBV7-8; D gene: TRBD1; CDR3 DNA: TGTGCCAGCAGCTTAGCGCGAGGGGACAGGGACACCTACGAGCAGTACTTC; CDR3 protein: CASSLARGDRDTYEQYF
J gene: TRBJ1-1; clone size: NA; V gene: TRBV6-1; D gene: TRBD1; CDR3 DNA: TGTGCCAGCAGTGAACCAGGGGGCGCGGTTACTGAAGCTTTCTTT; CDR3 protein: CASSEPGGAVTEAFF
J gene: TRBJ2-7; clone size: NA; V gene: TRBV28; D gene: NA; CDR3 DNA: TGTGCCAGCAGCCATGACAACTACGAGCAGTACTTC; CDR3 protein: CASSHDNYEQYF
J gene: TRBJ1-1; clone size: NA; V gene: TRBV12-5; D gene: TRBD1; CDR3 DNA: TGTGCTAGTGGTTACGACAGGGATGCTTTCTTT; CDR3 protein: CASGYDRDAFF
J gene: TRBJ2-3; clone size: NA; V gene: TRBV9; D gene: TRBD2; CDR3 DNA: TGTGCCAGCAGCGTACTAGCGGGGGCCACCGGCACAGATACGCAGTATTTT; CDR3 protein: CASSVLAGATGTDTQYF
J gene: TRBJ1-1; clone size: NA; V gene: TRBV4-2; D gene: TRBD1; CDR3 DNA: TGTGCCAGCAGCCAAGAACTTGGGACAGAGAGTGAAGCTTTCTTT; CDR3 protein: CASSQELGTESEAFF
J gene: TRBJ1-6; clone size: NA; V gene: TRBV11-2; D gene: NA; CDR3 DNA: TGTGCCAGCAGCCAGGACTCAGAGAATTCACCCCTCCACTTT; CDR3 protein: CASSQDSENSPLHF